The clone carrying this TCR beta chain showed up just a few times. The use of a sample-barcoded 5' primer and a J-beta primer mix characterized a second PCR of roughly 6 to 11 cycles. TCRdb called the 5' RACE reads again in MiXCR, with one record for every CDR3 protein. The sample lists 500,000 to 700,000 distinct CDR3 sequences; 25% to 35% were seen once. This sample was taken from a study of blood T cells in healthy people across ages. This CDR3 is 15 amino acids long. CDR1 LGHNT and CDR2 FRNRAP come from the germline V gene. Between the trimmed V and J ends, which lost 1 base and 6 bases, there was a span of 14 bases.

Sequencing was carried out using blood. This TCR was sampled from an elderly woman in good health. The chain combines TRBV12-5 with TRBJ2-3, with a tentative D call TRBD1 (6 bases). CDR3 sequence reads: CASGLGKGVFDTQYF. The CDR3 region has the DNA TGTGCTAGTGGTTTGGGGAAGGGGGTTTTTGATACGCAGTATTTT.